This section outlines one T cell receptor (beta chain) sequence together with its context. This sample stems from a study of blood T cell repertoires in COVID-19. The overall study: Spain, Italy and the United States supplied samples that represented acute and convalescent COVID-19. T cells, B-cell-depleted T cells, or PBMCs supplied cDNA or gDNA.

Authors' data handling: Amplifying reference gene primers gave estimates of nucleated cell counts. TCRdb's copy holds only in-frame clones and misses some; the assay was immunoSEQ multiplex PCR. V, J and clone size derive from that table, while D and trimming were established from the DNA sequence. The sample has about 100,000 clones; 75% to 90% are singletons. From germline, CDR1 is LNHDA and CDR2 SQIVND (reference sequence). V lost 0 bases and J lost 8, with 11 bases in between. The CDR3 has 15 residues. The sample taken for sequencing was peripheral blood. The origin of this receptor is a human donor in a cohort sampled during active COVID-19. The chain recombines TRBV19 with TRBJ1-6; D is possibly TRBD1 (6 bases). CDR3 coding DNA: TGTGCCAGTAGTATAGATTGGGGGGGCTATTCACCCCTCCACTTT. Translating it yields CASSIDWGGYSPLHF.